Presented here are 5 T cell receptor beta chains from one specimen sequenced in a study of T cell repertoires in cytomegalovirus infection. TCRdb used MiXCR to reprocess the reads, holding one entry per CDR3 protein. There are about 680,000 distinct CDR3 sequences in the sample; about 24% occur only once, and around 7.6% lies in the top ten. The source material was CD8+ T cells from PBMCs. The receptors derive from a human donor in good health (CMV status not recorded). Some clones in this sample may be carry-over from other donors' samples.

The rearrangement joins TRBV25-1 to TRBJ2-1; no definite D call. The germline CDR1 and CDR2 sequences are MGHDK and SYGVNS. V shed 4 bases and J shed 0 bases, with 4 bases lying between them. The CDR3 extends over 13 amino acids. In DNA, the CDR3 is TGTGCCAGCAGTGCACCCTCCTACAATGAGCAGTTCTTC. Protein: CASSAPSYNEQFF.

This clonotype was seen only a few times. The gene calls are TRBV7-3 and TRBJ1-1; a weak D match, TRBD1 (6 bases). V was clipped by 5 bases and J by 2 bases, with 18 bases between them. Germline V gene data show CDR1 as SGHTA and CDR2 as FQGTGA. This CDR3 is 16 amino acids long. For the CDR3, the DNA is TGTGCCAGCAGCCAACTGGGGGGGGCGAGAAACACTGAAGCTTTCTTT. Translating it yields CASSQLGGARNTEAFF. Drawing the rest from reference TRBV7-3 and TRBJ1-1, the complete variable domain is GAGVSQTPSNKVTEKGKYVELRCDPISGHTALYWYRQSLGQGPEFLIYFQGTGAADDSGLPNDRFFAVRPEGSVSTLKIQRTERGDSAVYLCASSQLGGARNTEAFFGQGTRLTVV.

This clonotype was counted only a few times. This rearrangement joins TRBV20-1 to TRBJ1-5; tentative D call: TRBD1 (6 bases). Per germline, CDR1 DFQATT and CDR2 SNEGSKA (reference sequence). The length of the CDR3 is 14 residues. Trimming shortened V by 3 bases and J by 5 bases, and 14 bases separated the two germline ends. DNA for the CDR3: TGCAGTGCTAGGATACCTGAGGGGGATCAGCCCCAGCATTTT. It specifies CSARIPEGDQPQHF.

A few counts support this clonotype. The J gene is TRBJ2-7, the V gene TRBV12-3 or TRBV12-4; possibly TRBD1 for D (6 bases). The CDR3 length is 13 residues. Trimming shortened V by 3 bases and J by 7 bases, and 13 bases separated the two germline ends. The CDR3: CASSLMGAGEQYV. CDR3 DNA: TGTGCCAGCAGTTTGATGGGGGCCGGTGAGCAGTACGTC.

This clonotype showed up just a few times. The V and J genes are TRBV11-1 and TRBJ1-1; the match to TRBD1 covers 11 bases. Per the germline V gene, CDR1 is SGHAT and CDR2 is FQDESV (reference sequence). V gave up 2 bases and J gave up 1 base; unmatched junction bases: 6. The CDR3 is 17 residues long. CDR3 protein: CASSLRTGGAWNTEAFF. CDR3 sequence (DNA): TGTGCCAGCAGCTTAAGGACAGGGGGCGCTTGGAACACTGAAGCTTTCTTT.